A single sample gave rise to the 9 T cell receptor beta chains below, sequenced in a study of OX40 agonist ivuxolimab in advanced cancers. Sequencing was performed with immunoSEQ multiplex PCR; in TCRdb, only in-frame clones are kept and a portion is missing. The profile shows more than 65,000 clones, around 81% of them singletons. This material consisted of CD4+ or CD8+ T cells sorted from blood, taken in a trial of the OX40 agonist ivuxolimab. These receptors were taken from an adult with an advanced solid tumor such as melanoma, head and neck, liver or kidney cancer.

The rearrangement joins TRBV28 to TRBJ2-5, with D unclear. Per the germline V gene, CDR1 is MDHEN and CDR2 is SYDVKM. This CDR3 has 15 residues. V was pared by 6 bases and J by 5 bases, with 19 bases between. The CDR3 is CASSSTKGLWETQYF. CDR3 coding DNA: TGTGCCAGCAGCTCCACTAAGGGATTATGGGAGACCCAGTACTTC.

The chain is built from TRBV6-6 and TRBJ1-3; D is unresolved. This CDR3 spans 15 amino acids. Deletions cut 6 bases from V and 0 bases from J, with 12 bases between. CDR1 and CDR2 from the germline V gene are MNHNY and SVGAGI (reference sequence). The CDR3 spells CASSSPTVSGNTIYF. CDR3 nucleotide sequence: TGTGCCAGCAGCTCCCCAACAGTCTCTGGAAACACCATATATTTT.

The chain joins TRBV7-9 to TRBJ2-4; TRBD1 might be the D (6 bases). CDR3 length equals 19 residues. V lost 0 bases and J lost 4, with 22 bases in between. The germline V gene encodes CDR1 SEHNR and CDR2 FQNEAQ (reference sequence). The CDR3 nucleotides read TGTGCCAGCAGCTTAGCGAGGGGCCAGGGGCGACCACGAAAAAACATTCAGTACTTC. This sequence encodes CASSLARGQGRPRKNIQYF.

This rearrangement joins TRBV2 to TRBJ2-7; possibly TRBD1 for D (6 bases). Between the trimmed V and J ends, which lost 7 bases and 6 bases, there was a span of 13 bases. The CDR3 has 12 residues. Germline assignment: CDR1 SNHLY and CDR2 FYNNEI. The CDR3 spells CASTGQRSEQYF. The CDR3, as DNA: TGTGCCAGCACTGGACAGAGGAGCGAGCAGTACTTC. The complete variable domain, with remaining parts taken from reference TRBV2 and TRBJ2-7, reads EPEVTQTPSHQVTQMGQEVILRCVPISNHLYFYWYRQILGQKVEFLVSFYNNEISEKSEIFDDQFSVERPDGSNFTLKIRSTKLEDSAMYFCASTGQRSEQYFGPGTRLTVT.

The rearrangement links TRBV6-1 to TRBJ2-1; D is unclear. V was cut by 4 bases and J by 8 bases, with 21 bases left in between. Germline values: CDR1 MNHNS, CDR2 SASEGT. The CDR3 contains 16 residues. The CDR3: CASSAQNRVPLDEQFF. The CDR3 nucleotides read TGTGCCAGCAGTGCCCAAAATCGGGTCCCCTTGGATGAGCAGTTCTTC.

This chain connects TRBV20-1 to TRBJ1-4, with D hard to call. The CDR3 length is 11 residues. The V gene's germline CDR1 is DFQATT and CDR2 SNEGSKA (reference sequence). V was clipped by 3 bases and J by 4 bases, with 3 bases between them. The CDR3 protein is CSASVNEKLFF. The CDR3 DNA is TGCAGTGCTAGCGTTAATGAAAAACTGTTTTTT.

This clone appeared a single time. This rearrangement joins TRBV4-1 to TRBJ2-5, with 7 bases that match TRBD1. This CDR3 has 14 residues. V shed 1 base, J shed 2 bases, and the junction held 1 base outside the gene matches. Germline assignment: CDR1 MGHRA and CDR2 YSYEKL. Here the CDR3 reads CASSQGGQQETQYF. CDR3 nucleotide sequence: TGCGCCAGCAGCCAAGGGGGACAGCAAGAGACCCAGTACTTC.

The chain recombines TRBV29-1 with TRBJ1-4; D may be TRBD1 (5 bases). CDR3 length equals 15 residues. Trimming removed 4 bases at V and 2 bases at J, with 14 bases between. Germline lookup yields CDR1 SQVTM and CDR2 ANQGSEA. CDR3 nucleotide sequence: TGCAGCGTTGGTTCGGGGGATCGGACTAATGAAAAACTGTTTTTT. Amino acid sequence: CSVGSGDRTNEKLFF. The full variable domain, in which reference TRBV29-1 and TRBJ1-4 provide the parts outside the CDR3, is SAVISQKPSRDICQRGTSLTIQCQVDSQVTMMFWYRQQPGQSLTLIATANQGSEATYESGFVIDKFPISRPNLTFSTLTVSNMSPEDSSIYLCSVGSGDRTNEKLFFGSGTQLSVL.

The CDR3 protein is CASSFDRDSSTDTQYF. In DNA form, the CDR3 reads TGTGCCAGCAGCTTCGACAGGGACTCTAGCACAGATACGCAGTATTTT. The genes are TRBV7-3 and TRBJ2-3; possibly TRBD1 for D (7 bases). Deletions cut 3 bases from V and 0 bases from J, with 13 bases between. CDR3 length: 16 amino acids. CDR1 and CDR2 (germline): SGHTA, FQGTGA.